The present T cell receptor beta chain was sequenced within a study of T cell clusters in autoimmune cytopenias. Findings of the study overall: No experiment has yet validated the function of the T cell clusters defined in silico. Clustering suggested that physiological T cell clusters were missing in primary autoimmune cytopenia patients. Compared with active autoimmune hepatitis patients, healthy donors showed about 2.7-fold more exclusive TRB clusters. A dominant lymphoma-associated repertoire apparently masked the cluster-lack signature in secondary cytopenia versus chronic lymphocytic leukemia.

Its frequency marks this clonotype as medium-sized. Its antigen remains unidentified. Each sample's input was 250 ng genomic DNA, 38,000 or so genome equivalents. This CDR3 spans 15 amino acids. CDR1 is GTSNPN and CDR2 is SVGIG in the germline V gene (reference sequence). One tube held mixed TRB-A and TRB-B primer pools for touch-down PCR. From its re-call of the multiplex PCR reads, TCRdb lists each CDR3 protein once, without DNA. The sample's table shows several thousand distinct CDR3 sequences. This TCR derives from a human donor with an autoimmune cytopenia or autoimmune hepatitis (not recorded which). J is TRBJ1-2 and V is TRBV30; the D call of TRBD1 rests on TCRdb alone, since no DNA is present to check it. The sample taken for sequencing was peripheral blood. The CDR3 sequence is CAWGDPGGGNYGYTF.